What follows describes a single T cell receptor beta chain. Using immunoSEQ multiplex PCR, the repertoire was profiled, and TCRdb retains in-frame clones only, with some absent. The data show hundreds of thousands of clones, 80% to 90% seen once. The source of the sample is a study of blood T cell repertoires in COVID-19. Study-level information: The study drew acute and convalescent COVID-19 samples from the United States, Italy and Spain. Sources were T cells, B-cell-depleted T cells, or PBMCs; the material itself was cDNA or gDNA.

Germline V gives CDR1 SGHTS, CDR2 YDEGEE. V gave up 4 bases and J gave up 0 bases; unmatched junction bases: 4. The CDR3 has 15 amino acids. Participant ages covered about 18 to 100 years across about 22 US areas. Clinical histories supplied by participants themselves formed the basis of cohort assignment. The sequenced sample was PBMCs or T cells enriched from blood (not recorded which). The clonotype originates from a man aged 30 to 45 who had recovered from COVID-19. The V and J genes are TRBV5-8 and TRBJ2-1, with TRBD1 matching over 7 bases. The CDR3 reads CASSVRQGSYNEQFF. The CDR3 DNA sequence: TGTGCCAGCAGCGTACGACAGGGCTCCTACAATGAGCAGTTCTTC.